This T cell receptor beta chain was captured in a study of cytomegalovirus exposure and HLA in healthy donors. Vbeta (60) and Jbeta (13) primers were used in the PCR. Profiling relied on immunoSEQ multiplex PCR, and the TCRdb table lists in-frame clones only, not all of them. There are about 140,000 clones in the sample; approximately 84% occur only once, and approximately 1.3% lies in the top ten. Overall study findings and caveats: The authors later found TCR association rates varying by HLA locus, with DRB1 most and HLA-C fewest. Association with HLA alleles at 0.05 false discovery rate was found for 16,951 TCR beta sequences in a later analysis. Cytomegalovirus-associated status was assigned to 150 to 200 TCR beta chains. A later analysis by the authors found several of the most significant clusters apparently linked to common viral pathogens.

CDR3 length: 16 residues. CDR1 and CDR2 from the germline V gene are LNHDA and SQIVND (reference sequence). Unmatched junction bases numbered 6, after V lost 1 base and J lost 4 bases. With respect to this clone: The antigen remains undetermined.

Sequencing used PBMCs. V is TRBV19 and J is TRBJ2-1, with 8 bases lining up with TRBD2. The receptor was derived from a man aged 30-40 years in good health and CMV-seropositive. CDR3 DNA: TGTGCCAGTAGTATAGCGGGAGGGCCGGCTTACAATGAGCAGTTCTTC. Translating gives CASSIAGGPAYNEQFF.